The subject of this entry is one T cell receptor (beta chain). The CDR3 totals 15 residues. Germline CDR1 and CDR2: SEHNR and FQNEAQ (reference sequence). The V segment lost 3 bases and the J segment 0 bases; nucleotides outside the gene matches: 5. This sample was taken from a study of shared clonotypes between healthy human individuals. On the study more broadly: Donors consisted of a couple of women and a few men between 18 and 49. Per donor, three plates held CD4 naive cells, three held CD4 memory, two held CD8 naive and one held CD8 memory.

Clones were read by immunoSEQ multiplex PCR, and TCRdb kept only the in-frame ones, dropping some. The sample lists roughly 2.5 million clones, more than 80% occurring once. The clonotype was recovered from a man younger than 35 in good health. V is TRBV7-9 and J is TRBJ2-7; 7 bases are a match to TRBD1. Sample: naive CD4+ T cells sorted from blood. Subset denoted: CD45RA+ positively selected. This CDR3 reads CASSFGQVTSYEQYF. The CDR3 DNA sequence: TGTGCCAGCAGCTTCGGACAGGTAACCTCCTACGAGCAGTACTTC.